What follows are 16 T cell receptor beta chains derived from one specimen sequenced in a study of T cells in Graves' hyperthyroidism and ophthalmopathy. From RNA transcripts, TCR beta CDR3 regions were amplified. Initially, a first-round RT-PCR of the TCR CDR3 employed the HTBI primer set. TCRdb redid the calling of the multiplex PCR reads with MiXCR, one entry per CDR3 protein. This sample has a few hundred thousand distinct CDR3 sequences, with more than 45% found just once. The material sequenced was peripheral blood or thyroid tissue (not recorded which). These TCRs come from a woman aged 18 to 35 with Graves' hyperthyroidism.

In its sample, this clonotype was seen many times. The chain joins TRBV2 to TRBJ2-7; D remains ambiguous. This CDR3 comprises 12 residues. Trimming left V 2 bases short and J 7 bases short, with 9 bases between. Germline V lookup: CDR1 SNHLY, CDR2 FYNNEI. CDR3 DNA: TGTGCCAGCAGTGAAAGTAGCCGAGAGCAGTACTTC. Translating gives CASSESSREQYF.

This clonotype was observed many times. This chain joins TRBV12-3 or TRBV12-4 and TRBJ1-5; 10 nucleotides align to TRBD1. V lost 6 bases, J lost 3 bases, and 8 bases stayed unmatched. The CDR3 sequence is 16 residues long. The CDR3 DNA reads as TGTGCCAGCAGGTTGGACGGGACAGGGGACAATCAGCCCCAGCATTTT. It is translated as CASRLDGTGDNQPQHF.

The CDR3 loop is CASSATSLRSETQYF. CDR3 coding DNA: TGTGCCAGCAGCGCGACTAGCTTAAGAAGCGAGACCCAGTACTTC. The chain couples TRBV7-9 to TRBJ2-5; the match to TRBD2 covers 7 bases. J lost 5 bases, V lost 5 bases, and 11 bases had no gene match. The CDR3 contains 15 residues. CDR1 is SEHNR and CDR2 is FQNEAQ in the germline V gene (reference sequence).

Many counts were recorded for this clonotype. The V gene is TRBV12-5, the J gene TRBJ1-2, with D possibly TRBD1 on 5 matching bases. The germline V gene encodes CDR1 LGHNT and CDR2 FRNRAP. Trimming took 1 base from V and 7 from J, leaving 10 bases between them. The CDR3 totals 13 residues. DNA for the CDR3: TGTGCTAGTGGTTTGGGCACAGGTGTTGGCTACACCTTC. Translating gives CASGLGTGVGYTF.

This clonotype has only a few counts. The V and J genes are TRBV4-2 and TRBJ2-5; no firm D call. Germline CDR1 reads LGHNA; CDR2 reads YNFKEQ. The CDR3 totals 12 residues. V lost 4 bases and J 4 bases, leaving 7 bases between the germline ends. CDR3 region: CASSLWLETQYF. CDR3 nucleotide sequence: TGTGCCAGCAGCCTCTGGTTAGAGACCCAGTACTTC.

There are many counts of this clonotype. The V and J genes are TRBV20-1 and TRBJ1-6; no clear D gene. This CDR3 comprises 12 residues. CDR1 and CDR2 from the germline V gene are DFQATT and SNEGSKA (reference sequence). Here the CDR3 DNA reads TGCAGACCCGTGAGGGTTAATTCACCCCTCCACTTT. Amino acid sequence: CRPVRVNSPLHF.

This clonotype was counted only a few times. This chain uses TRBV6-2 or TRBV6-3 with TRBJ2-7; the match to TRBD2 covers 13 bases. V shed 2 bases and J 2 bases; nucleotides not matched to a gene: 12. The CDR3 runs 19 residues. The germline gives CDR1 MNHEY, CDR2 SVGEGT. The CDR3 nucleotides are TGTGCCAGCAGTTACCCTCGGACAGCGGGACTAGCGGGGACCTACGAGCAGTACTTC. As protein: CASSYPRTAGLAGTYEQYF.

In this sample, this clonotype turned up many times. The rearrangement uses TRBV20-1 and TRBJ2-7; 10 bases are shared with TRBD2. Germline CDR1 DFQATT, CDR2 SNEGSKA (reference sequence). The V and J ends lost 6 bases and 4 bases, in that order; junction bases with no gene match: 12. The CDR3 consists of 15 residues. CDR3 amino acids: CSATRAGGVAYEQYF. The CDR3 region has the DNA TGCAGTGCCACTCGAGCGGGAGGGGTAGCTTACGAGCAGTACTTC.

This clonotype was seen repeatedly, ten times or more. This chain uses TRBV10-3 with TRBJ1-2; D unclear. The CDR3 has 12 residues. The V end was cut by 6 bases, the J end by 4 bases, with 9 bases between. CDR1 and CDR2 from the germline V gene are ENHRY and SYGVKD. Written as DNA, the CDR3 is TGTGCCATCAGGGAAGGGTCCTATGGCTACACCTTC. It codes for CAIREGSYGYTF.

This clonotype has ten or more counts. The chain joins TRBV6-4 to TRBJ1-5; 7 nucleotides align to TRBD1. Germline-derived CDR1 and CDR2 are MRHNA and SNTAGT. The CDR3 covers 17 residues. With V trimmed by 6 bases and J by 2 bases, 13 bases remained unmatched. The CDR3 spells CASRPGQPYSGNQPQHF. The CDR3 DNA reads TGTGCCAGCAGACCGGGACAGCCGTATAGCGGCAATCAGCCCCAGCATTTT.

This clonotype appeared many times. This chain uses TRBV19 with TRBJ1-1; D is undetermined. The CDR3 consists of 12 residues. With 6 bases removed from V and 1 base from J, the gap between germline ends came to 6 bases. The germline CDR1 and CDR2 sequences are LNHDA and SQIVND (reference sequence). CDR3 protein: CASRSGNTEAFF. The CDR3 nucleotides read TGTGCCAGTAGGTCGGGGAACACTGAAGCTTTCTTT.

This clonotype was seen many times. The chain has TRBV2 and TRBJ2-2; TRBD1 agrees at 9 bases. This CDR3 comprises 15 residues. Trimming took 4 bases from V and 5 from J; bases not matched to a gene: 5. Germline CDR1 reads SNHLY; CDR2 reads FYNNEI. The CDR3 nucleotides read TGTGCCAGCAGTGTAGGGGACAGGGCAACCGGGGAGCTGTTTTTT. The encoded protein is CASSVGDRATGELFF. The variable domain in full, with the rest retrieved from reference TRBV2 and TRBJ2-2, is EPEVTQTPSHQVTQMGQEVILRCVPISNHLYFYWYRQILGQKVEFLVSFYNNEISEKSEIFDDQFSVERPDGSNFTLKIRSTKLEDSAMYFCASSVGDRATGELFFGEGSRLTVL.

This clonotype has just a few counts. The CDR3: CASSFELRSDSPLHF. CDR3 nucleotide sequence: TGTGCCAGCAGTTTTGAATTGCGATCGGATTCACCCCTCCACTTT. V gene TRBV27 combines with J gene TRBJ1-6; unclear D gene. The CDR3 sequence is 15 residues long. Germline V CDR1 and CDR2: MNHEY, SMNVEV (reference sequence). V lost 3 bases to trimming and J lost 8 bases, with 14 bases between them.

This clonotype was recorded many times. The V gene is TRBV4-3, the J gene TRBJ2-7, with 9 bases aligning to TRBD1. J gave up 3 bases and V 4 bases, and 10 bases lay outside the gene matches. Germline lookup yields CDR1 LGHNA and CDR2 YSLEER. CDR3 length: 16 amino acids. The CDR3 nucleotides read TGCGCCAGCAGCCTGATAGGACAGGGGCACGACTACGAGCAGTACTTC. Translating it yields CASSLIGQGHDYEQYF.

This clonotype was picked up many times. This chain links TRBV14 with TRBJ2-3; D is uncertain. Looked up from germline, CDR1 is SGHDN and CDR2 is FVKESK. CDR3 size: 11 residues. Trimming shortened V by 3 bases and J by 2 bases, and 0 bases separated the two germline ends. CDR3 sequence reads: CASSHTDTQYF. The CDR3 DNA sequence: TGTGCCAGCAGCCACACAGATACGCAGTATTTT.

In regard to this clonotype: A read error may be the cause here, since a much bigger clone is one base away. CDR3 sequence: CASSYKDSYDEQYF. CDR3 DNA: TGTGCCAGCAGTTACAAGGACAGCTACGATGAGCAGTACTTC. The V call is TRBV7-9, the J call TRBJ2-7, with D perhaps matching TRBD1 (6 bases). Germline loops: CDR1 SEHNR, CDR2 FQNEAQ (reference sequence). CDR3 size: 14 residues. V lost 6 bases and J 7 bases, leaving 19 bases between the germline ends.